Presented here are 22 T cell receptor beta chains from one specimen sequenced in a study of a mutant IDH1 vaccine in newly diagnosed glioma. These TCRs are of unknown antigen specificity. The protocol was immunoSEQ multiplex PCR, while the TCRdb copy is restricted to in-frame clones and leaves out a portion. The profile covers roughly 56,000 clones, with over 60% appearing a single time and less than 5% taken by the ten largest. This sample's time point: week 47, end of study. What each vaccine dose contained was 300 ug of mutant IDH1 20-mer peptide, accompanied by topical imiquimod. This specimen was PBMCs, taken from a glioma patient whose treatment included an IDH1 peptide vaccine. The receptors derive from a woman in her 40s with glioma. Some clones in this sample may be carry-over from other donors' samples.

This chain uses TRBV29-1 with TRBJ2-5; 7 bases align to TRBD2. Trimming removed 3 bases from V and 2 bases from J; junction bases left unmatched: 6. CDR1 is SQVTM and CDR2 is ANQGSEA in the germline V gene. This CDR3 has 14 amino acids. CDR3 DNA: TGCAGCGTTGAGGCTCCGGGACTACAAGAGACCCAGTACTTC. Translation gives CSVEAPGLQETQYF.

The chain is built from TRBV5-1 and TRBJ2-1, with TRBD2 matching 9 bases. Germline-derived CDR1 and CDR2 are SGHRS and YFSETQ. The junction had 9 bases not matched to a gene; V was cut back by 4 bases and J by 7 bases. CDR3 length equals 15 residues. The CDR3 DNA follows: TGCGCCAGCAGCCTACCGGGACTAGCTGAAAATGAGCAGTTCTTC. Translation gives CASSLPGLAENEQFF.

The V call is TRBV7-2, the J call TRBJ1-2; D is unresolved. V lost 5 bases to trimming and J lost 0 bases, with 13 bases between them. The CDR3 spans 15 residues. CDR1 SGHTA and CDR2 FQGNSA come from the germline V gene. Here the CDR3 reads CASSTTARPNYGYTF. DNA of the CDR3: TGTGCCAGCAGCACCACGGCCAGACCTAACTATGGCTACACCTTC.

In its sample, this clone was seen once. The chain combines TRBV12-5 with TRBJ1-1, with D hard to call. CDR1 and CDR2 from the germline V gene are LGHNT and FRNRAP. The CDR3 covers 15 residues. V shed 9 bases and J shed 1 base, with 18 bases lying between them. CDR3 loop: CASKEVAHPNTEAFF. In DNA form, the CDR3 reads TGTGCTAGCAAGGAGGTGGCCCACCCGAACACTGAAGCTTTCTTT.

The CDR3 DNA sequence: TGTGCCTGGAGTATCGCCATTCCATCGCAAATTAATGAAAAACTGTTTTTT. Protein: CAWSIAIPSQINEKLFF. The rearrangement joins TRBV30 to TRBJ1-4; D not resolved. The CDR3 is 17 amino acids. Trimming removed 2 bases from V and 4 bases from J, with 20 bases in between. Germline-derived CDR1 and CDR2 are GTSNPN and SVGIG (reference sequence).

The gene calls are TRBV4-1 and TRBJ1-1; D possibly corresponds to TRBD1 (5 bases). The CDR3 has 17 residues. V gave up 4 bases and J gave up 5 bases, with 23 bases separating them. The germline gives CDR1 MGHRA, CDR2 YSYEKL. The CDR3 DNA follows: TGCGCCAGCAGCCTGAGAGATTACAGGTTTGGAGGAACTGAAGCTTTCTTT. Amino acids: CASSLRDYRFGGTEAFF.

The V call is TRBV7-2, the J call TRBJ1-2; D call uncertain. Between the trimmed V and J ends, which lost 5 bases and 4 bases, there was a span of 23 bases. This CDR3 contains 17 residues. Germline loops: CDR1 SGHTA, CDR2 FQGNSA. This CDR3 is CASSLGLATITLYGYTF. Here the CDR3 DNA reads TGTGCCAGCAGCCTGGGCCTCGCTACCATTACCCTCTATGGCTACACCTTC. Using reference TRBV7-2 and TRBJ1-2 for the parts outside the CDR3, the full variable domain is GAGVSQSPSNKVTEKGKDVELRCDPISGHTALYWYRQSLGQGLEFLIYFQGNSAPDKSGLPSDRFSAERTGGSVSTLTIQRTQQEDSAVYLCASSLGLATITLYGYTFGSGTRLTVV.

The CDR3 DNA reads as TGTGCCAGCAGCGACAGCGGAGGGATAGGCGCTTTCTTT. It yields the protein CASSDSGGIGAFF. The J gene is TRBJ1-1, the V gene TRBV5-4, with D perhaps TRBD1 (5 bases). The CDR3 has 13 amino acids. CDR1 and CDR2 from the germline V gene are SGHNT and YYREEE (reference sequence). Trimming left V 4 bases short and J 11 bases short, with 18 bases between.

A few counts support this clone. CDR3 nucleotides: TGTGCCAGCAGTGACGACGGGGCAGGCGGGTATAATTCACCCCTCCACTTT. It translates to CASSDDGAGGYNSPLHF. The chain couples TRBV25-1 to TRBJ1-6; possibly TRBD1 for D (5 bases). CDR1 is MGHDK, CDR2 SYGVNS, per germline. V gave up 3 bases and J gave up 4 bases, with 16 bases separating them. There are 17 residues in the CDR3.

V is TRBV2 and J is TRBJ1-2; TRBD1 is a possible D gene (5 bases). Looked up from germline, CDR1 is SNHLY and CDR2 is FYNNEI. The CDR3 spans 14 residues. V dropped 6 bases and J dropped 4 bases, with 15 bases sitting between them. Here the CDR3 reads CASRRGRTSYGYTF. The CDR3 DNA sequence: TGTGCCAGCAGGCGGGGCAGGACCAGCTATGGCTACACCTTC.

This clone was seen a single time. This may arise from a read error, as a much more abundant clone is one base away. This same CDR3 is encoded by further DNA sequences in the sample. This rearrangement joins TRBV30 to TRBJ1-2, with D hard to call. Trimming took off 2 bases at V and 5 bases at J, with 6 bases between the two ends. This CDR3 region has 11 residues. Per the germline V gene, CDR1 is GTSNPN and CDR2 is SVGIG (reference sequence). Here the CDR3 DNA reads TGTGCCTGGAGTAAGGAATATGGCTACACCTTC. Protein sequence: CAWSKEYGYTF. Looking up the rest from reference TRBV30 and TRBJ1-2 gives the full variable domain: SQTIHQWPATLVQPVGSPLSLECTVEGTSNPNLYWYRQAAGRGLQLLFYSVGIGQISSEVPQNLSASRPQDRQFILSSKKLLLSDSGFYLCAWSKEYGYTFGSGTRLTVV.

This rearrangement joins TRBV2 to TRBJ2-5; D is possibly TRBD1 (7 bases). Trimming pared 1 base from V and 4 bases from J, leaving 16 bases between. The CDR3 spans 16 residues. Germline V gene lookup returns CDR1 SNHLY and CDR2 FYNNEI. The CDR3 bases are TGTGCCAGCAGTGAAGGGAGGGTGGGACAGTCAGAGACCCAGTACTTC. It is translated as CASSEGRVGQSETQYF.

The CDR3 reads CASSLPAGSHEQYF. CDR3 DNA sequence: TGTGCCAGCAGCTTACCCGCCGGAAGTCACGAGCAGTACTTC. This rearrangement joins TRBV11-2 to TRBJ2-7, with D uncertain. Germline V gene sequence: CDR1 SGHAT, CDR2 FQNNGV. The length of the CDR3 is 14 residues. Trimming removed 2 bases from V and 5 bases from J, with 13 bases in between.

The sample holds one count of this clone. V gene TRBV7-9 combines with J gene TRBJ2-4; the D gene is possibly TRBD2 (6 bases). The V and J ends lost 4 bases and 6 bases respectively, with 13 bases between them. The CDR3 contains 14 residues. The germline V gene has CDR1 SEHNR and CDR2 FQNEAQ (reference sequence). CDR3 coding DNA: TGTGCCAGCAGCTCAGGCGGGAAGGGAAACATTCAGTACTTC. It translates to CASSSGGKGNIQYF.

The chain has TRBV25-1 and TRBJ2-5, with TRBD1 identical over 7 bases. There are 13 residues in the CDR3. The V and J ends lost 6 bases and 4 bases, in that order; junction bases with no gene match: 5. Germline-derived CDR1 and CDR2 are MGHDK and SYGVNS. The CDR3 is CASSPTGLETQYF. The CDR3 DNA is TGTGCCAGCAGCCCGACAGGGTTAGAGACCCAGTACTTC.

The gene calls are TRBV5-4 and TRBJ1-2; TRBD1 agrees at 8 bases. This CDR3 contains 15 residues. The V segment lost 4 bases and the J segment 8 bases; nucleotides outside the gene matches: 13. Germline CDR1 is SGHNT and CDR2 is YYREEE (reference sequence). The CDR3 DNA is TGTGCCAGCAGCACCACCCAGGGGGCTGGGAGCGGCTACACCTTC. It is translated as CASSTTQGAGSGYTF. Drawing the rest from reference TRBV5-4 and TRBJ1-2, the complete variable domain is ETGVTQSPTHLIKTRGQQVTLRCSSQSGHNTVSWYQQALGQGPQFIFQYYREEENGRGNFPPRFSGLQFPNYSSELNVNALELDDSALYLCASSTTQGAGSGYTFGSGTRLTVV.

V is TRBV5-1 and J is TRBJ1-2; 7 bases align to TRBD1. CDR1 and CDR2 from the germline V gene are SGHRS and YFSETQ. V shed 5 bases, J shed 0 bases, and the junction held 7 bases outside the gene matches. The CDR3 length is 15 residues. The CDR3 nucleotides read TGCGCCAGCAGGCCGACAGGGCCAGCTAACTATGGCTACACCTTC. Translated, it gives CASRPTGPANYGYTF.

The chain recombines TRBV30 with TRBJ1-5; D might be TRBD1 (6 bases). This CDR3 comprises 13 residues. V lost 7 bases, J lost 5 bases, and 15 bases lay in between. Germline-derived CDR1 and CDR2 are GTSNPN and SVGIG (reference sequence). CDR3 sequence (DNA): TGTGCCTTGGACCAGGGGTGGGATCAGCCCCAGCATTTT. It specifies CALDQGWDQPQHF.

J is TRBJ1-4 and V is TRBV6-5; 7 bases fit TRBD1. The germline CDR1 and CDR2 sequences are MNHEY and SVGAGI. J lost 7 bases, V lost 0 bases, and 5 bases had no gene match. This CDR3 is built from 15 residues. The CDR3 is CASSYSQGGGEKLFF. For the CDR3, the DNA is TGTGCCAGCAGTTACTCGCAGGGGGGAGGTGAAAAACTGTTTTTT.

This clone was seen more than once but under ten times. The chain couples TRBV2 to TRBJ1-2; D is undetermined. Between the trimmed V and J ends, which lost 8 bases and 8 bases, there was a span of 9 bases. The CDR3 consists of 10 residues. The germline gives CDR1 SNHLY, CDR2 FYNNEI. CDR3 sequence reads: CASRAGGYTF. CDR3 in DNA: TGTGCCAGCCGAGCCGGCGGCTACACCTTC.

The count of this clone is one. The rearrangement uses TRBV7-2 and TRBJ2-7; 8 nucleotides agree with TRBD1. J lost 3 bases, V lost 5 bases, and 9 bases had no gene match. This CDR3 spans 15 amino acids. The germline V gene encodes CDR1 SGHTA and CDR2 FQGNSA. CDR3 in DNA: TGTGCCAGCAGCCTCGGACAGGGAAAGGGCTACGAGCAGTACTTC. Its protein product is CASSLGQGKGYEQYF.

This sequence joins TRBV5-4 and TRBJ2-2; 10 positions agree with TRBD2. This CDR3 region has 16 residues. The germline V gene encodes CDR1 SGHNT and CDR2 YYREEE (reference sequence). The trim removed 0 bases at V and 7 bases at J, leaving 6 bases unmatched. CDR3 loop: CASSLASGGADGELFF. CDR3 coding DNA: TGTGCCAGCAGCTTGGCCAGCGGGGGGGCCGACGGGGAGCTGTTTTTT.